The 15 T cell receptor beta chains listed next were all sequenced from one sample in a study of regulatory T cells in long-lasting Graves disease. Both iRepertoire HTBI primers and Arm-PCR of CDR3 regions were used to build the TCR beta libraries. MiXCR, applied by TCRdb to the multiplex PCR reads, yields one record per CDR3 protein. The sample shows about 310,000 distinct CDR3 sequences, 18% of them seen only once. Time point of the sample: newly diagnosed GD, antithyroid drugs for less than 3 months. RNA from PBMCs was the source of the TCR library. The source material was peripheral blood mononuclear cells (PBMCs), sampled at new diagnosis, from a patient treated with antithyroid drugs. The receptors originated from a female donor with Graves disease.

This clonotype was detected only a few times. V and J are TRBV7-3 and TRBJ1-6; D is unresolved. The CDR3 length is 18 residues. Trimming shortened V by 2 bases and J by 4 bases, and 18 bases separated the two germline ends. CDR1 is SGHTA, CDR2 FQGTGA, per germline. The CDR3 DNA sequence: TGTGCCAGCAGCTTATGGGGTCGGTTCGGAGGGTATAATTCACCCCTCCACTTT. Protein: CASSLWGRFGGYNSPLHF. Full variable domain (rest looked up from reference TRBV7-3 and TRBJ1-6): GAGVSQTPSNKVTEKGKYVELRCDPISGHTALYWYRQSLGQGPEFLIYFQGTGAADDSGLPNDRFFAVRPEGSVSTLKIQRTERGDSAVYLCASSLWGRFGGYNSPLHFGNGTRLTVT.

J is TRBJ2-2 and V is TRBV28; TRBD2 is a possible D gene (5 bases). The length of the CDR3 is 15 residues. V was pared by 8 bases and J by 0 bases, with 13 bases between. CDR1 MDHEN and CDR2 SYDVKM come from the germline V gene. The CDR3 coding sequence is TGTGCCAGCGATCGGGGAGCGGCGAACACCGGGGAGCTGTTTTTT. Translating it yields CASDRGAANTGELFF.

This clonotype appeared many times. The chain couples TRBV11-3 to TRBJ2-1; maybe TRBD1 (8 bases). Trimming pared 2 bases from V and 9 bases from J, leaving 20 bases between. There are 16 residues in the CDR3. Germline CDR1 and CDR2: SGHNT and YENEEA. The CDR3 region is CASSLFGVSGTGEQFF. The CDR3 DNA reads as TGTGCCAGCAGCTTATTCGGGGTAAGCGGGACAGGTGAGCAGTTCTTC.

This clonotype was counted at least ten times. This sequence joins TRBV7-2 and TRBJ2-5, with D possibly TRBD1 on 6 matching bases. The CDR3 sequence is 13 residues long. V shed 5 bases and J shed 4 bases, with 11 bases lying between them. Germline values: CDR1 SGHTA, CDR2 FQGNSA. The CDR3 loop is CASSQQGLETQYF. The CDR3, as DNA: TGTGCCAGCAGCCAACAGGGTCTAGAGACCCAGTACTTC.

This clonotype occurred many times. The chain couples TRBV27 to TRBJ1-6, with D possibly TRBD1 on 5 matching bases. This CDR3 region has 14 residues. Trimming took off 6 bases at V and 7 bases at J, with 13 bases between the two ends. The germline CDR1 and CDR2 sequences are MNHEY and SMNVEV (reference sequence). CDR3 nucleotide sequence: TGTGCCAGCAGCCCATGGGGGGAGAATTCACCCCTCCACTTT. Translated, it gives CASSPWGENSPLHF.

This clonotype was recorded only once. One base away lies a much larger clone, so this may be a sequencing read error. CDR3 amino acids: CASSKGQSQGSYNSPLHF. As DNA, the CDR3 is TGTGCCAGCAGCAAAGGACAGTCTCAGGGCTCCTATAATTCACCCCTCCACTTT. The V call is TRBV7-2, the J call TRBJ1-6, with a weak D call TRBD1 (6 bases). CDR3 size: 18 residues. With 5 bases removed from V and 0 bases from J, the gap between germline ends came to 17 bases. Germline CDR1 and CDR2: SGHTA and FQGNSA.

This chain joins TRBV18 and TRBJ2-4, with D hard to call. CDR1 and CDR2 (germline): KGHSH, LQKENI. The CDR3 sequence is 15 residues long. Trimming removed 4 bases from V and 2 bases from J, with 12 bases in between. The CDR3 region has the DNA TGTGCCAGCTCACTATCCCCCGGGTCCAAAAACATTCAGTACTTC. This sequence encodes CASSLSPGSKNIQYF.

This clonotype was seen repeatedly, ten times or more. This chain's CDR3 is CATSESGGTGELFF. The CDR3 coding sequence is TGTGCCACCAGTGAATCGGGGGGAACCGGGGAGCTGTTTTTT. The chain is built from TRBV24-1 and TRBJ2-2; TRBD2 agrees at 7 bases. The V segment lost 4 bases and the J segment 5 bases; nucleotides outside the gene matches: 3. Germline CDR1 and CDR2: KGHDR and SFDVKD. This CDR3 is 14 amino acids long.

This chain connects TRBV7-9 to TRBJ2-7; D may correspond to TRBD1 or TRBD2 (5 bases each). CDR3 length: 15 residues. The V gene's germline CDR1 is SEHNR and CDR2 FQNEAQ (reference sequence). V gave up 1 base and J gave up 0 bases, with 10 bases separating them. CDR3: CASSLGGDPSYEQYF. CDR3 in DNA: TGTGCCAGCAGCTTAGGAGGGGACCCCTCCTACGAGCAGTACTTC.

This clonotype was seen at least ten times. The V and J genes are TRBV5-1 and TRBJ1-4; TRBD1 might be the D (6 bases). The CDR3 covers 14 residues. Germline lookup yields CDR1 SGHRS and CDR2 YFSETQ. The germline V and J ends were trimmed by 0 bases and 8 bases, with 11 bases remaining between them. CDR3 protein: CASSLEIQGEKLFF. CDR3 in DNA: TGCGCCAGCAGCTTGGAAATCCAGGGGGAAAAACTGTTTTTT.

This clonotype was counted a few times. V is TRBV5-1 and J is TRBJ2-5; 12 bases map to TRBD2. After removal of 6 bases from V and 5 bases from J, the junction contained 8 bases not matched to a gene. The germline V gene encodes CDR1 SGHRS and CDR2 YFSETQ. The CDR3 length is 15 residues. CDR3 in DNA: TGCGCCAGCAAACTAGCGGGAGGATTCCAGGAGACCCAGTACTTC. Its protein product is CASKLAGGFQETQYF.

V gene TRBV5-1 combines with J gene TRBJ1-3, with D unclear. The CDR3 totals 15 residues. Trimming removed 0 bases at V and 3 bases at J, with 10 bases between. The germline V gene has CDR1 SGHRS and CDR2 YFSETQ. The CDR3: CASSLAGEVGNTIYF. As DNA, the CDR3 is TGCGCCAGCAGCTTGGCCGGGGAGGTTGGAAACACCATATATTTT.

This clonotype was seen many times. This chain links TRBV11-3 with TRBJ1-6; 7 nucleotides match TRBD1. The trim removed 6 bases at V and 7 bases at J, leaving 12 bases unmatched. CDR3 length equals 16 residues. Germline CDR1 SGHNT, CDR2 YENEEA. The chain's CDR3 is CASRDPGDSPNSPLHF. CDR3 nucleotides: TGTGCCAGCAGGGACCCCGGGGACAGTCCGAATTCACCCCTCCACTTT.

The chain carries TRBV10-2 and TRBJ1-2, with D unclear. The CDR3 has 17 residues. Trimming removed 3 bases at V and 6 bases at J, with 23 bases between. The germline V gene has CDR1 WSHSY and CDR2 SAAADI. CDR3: CASSEFMSGGKNHGYTF. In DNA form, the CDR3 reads TGCGCCAGCAGTGAATTCATGAGCGGAGGAAAGAACCATGGCTACACCTTC.

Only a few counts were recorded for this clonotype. CDR3 bases: TGTGCCTGGTCCGGGGGGGGGGCAAACTACGAGCAGTACTTC. As protein: CAWSGGGANYEQYF. The gene calls are TRBV30 and TRBJ2-7; 8 nucleotides agree with TRBD2. CDR3 length: 14 residues. The germline CDR1 and CDR2 sequences are GTSNPN and SVGIG (reference sequence). Trimming at V came to 5 bases and at J to 3 bases, leaving 9 bases not matched to a gene.